This T cell receptor beta chain was identified in a study of blood T cell repertoires in COVID-19. Study background: Samples came from the United States, Italy and Spain, spanning acute and convalescent COVID-19. The analysed material was cDNA or gDNA that came from T cells, B-cell-depleted T cells, or PBMCs.

In the original workflow: Amplified reference gene primers provided the basis for estimating nucleated cell counts. TCRdb's copy holds only in-frame clones and misses some; the assay was immunoSEQ multiplex PCR. The D gene and trimming were derived from the DNA, and the V and J assignments and clone size from that table. The repertoire holds 150,000 to 200,000 clones, about 86% seen once, with roughly 7% in the top ten. The CDR3 covers 14 residues. Germline V gives CDR1 LNHDA, CDR2 SQIVND (reference sequence). Trimming stripped 5 bases from V and 0 bases from J, with 11 bases between. The chain joins TRBV19 to TRBJ2-7, with TRBD2 as a possible D gene (6 bases). This TCR came from a man aged 45-65 years with active or convalescent COVID-19. Input material: peripheral blood. This chain's CDR3 is CASSWDSSSYEQYF. CDR3 nucleotide sequence: TGTGCCAGTAGTTGGGACTCAAGCTCCTACGAGCAGTACTTC.